What follows are 20 T cell receptor beta chains derived from one specimen sequenced in a study of regulatory T cells in long-lasting Graves disease. Time point defined: newly diagnosed GD, antithyroid drugs for less than 3 months. There was RNA extracted from PBMCs, and the TCR library was made from it. Libraries of TCR beta came from iRepertoire HTBI primers plus Arm-PCR of CDR3 regions. MiXCR, applied by TCRdb to the multiplex PCR reads, yields one record per CDR3 protein. Of roughly 380,000 distinct CDR3 sequences in the sample, 16% are singletons; the top ten hold about 27%. This same sample was also taken into another study, of T cells in Graves' hyperthyroidism and ophthalmopathy.

The input for sequencing was peripheral blood mononuclear cells (PBMCs), taken at new diagnosis, from a patient treated with antithyroid drugs. Receptors were obtained from a man aged 40-50 years with Graves disease.

This clonotype was picked up many times. V is TRBV10-3 and J is TRBJ2-1, with 8 bases that match TRBD2. There are 16 residues in the CDR3. V was clipped by 3 bases and J by 3 bases; unmatched bases: 7. The V gene's germline CDR1 is ENHRY and CDR2 SYGVKD. CDR3 sequence (DNA): TGTGCCATCAGTGATTCGGTAGCGGGGTTCTACAATGAGCAGTTCTTC. Translating gives CAISDSVAGFYNEQFF.

Concerning this clonotype: This may be a read error, as it is one base from a much larger clone. V gene TRBV6-1 combines with J gene TRBJ1-2, with 8 bases fitting TRBD1. The germline V gene encodes CDR1 MNHNS and CDR2 SASEGT. The CDR3 has 13 amino acids. V was pared by 11 bases and J by 5 bases, with 10 bases of the junction left unmatched. The CDR3 nucleotides read TGTGCCTGCAAACTCGGACAGGGTTATGGCTACACCTTC. Protein sequence: CACKLGQGYGYTF.

This clonotype has a count of ten or more. The rearrangement links TRBV6-1 to TRBJ2-5; a weak D match, TRBD1 (6 bases). Deletions cut 7 bases from V and 4 bases from J, with 13 bases between. CDR1 is MNHNS, CDR2 SASEGT, per germline. This CDR3 spans 13 amino acids. In DNA, the CDR3 is TGTGCCAGCACCGATATGACAGGAGAGACCCAGTACTTC. Translated: CASTDMTGETQYF.

This clonotype was picked up a small number of times. The chain has TRBV20-1 and TRBJ2-7; 9 nucleotides line up with TRBD2. Germline CDR1 is DFQATT and CDR2 is SNEGSKA (reference sequence). Trimming cost V 6 bases and J 9 bases; bases outside gene matches: 12. This CDR3 contains 13 residues. CDR3 region: CSAHLAGRGGQYF. Written as DNA, the CDR3 is TGCAGTGCCCACCTAGCGGGGAGAGGGGGGCAGTACTTC.

This chain connects TRBV19 to TRBJ1-5; D is unresolved. V lost 3 bases and J lost 5, with 14 bases in between. Germline assignment: CDR1 LNHDA and CDR2 SQIVND (reference sequence). The length of the CDR3 is 15 residues. CDR3 nucleotide sequence: TGTGCCAGTAGTATGATGCCATTAATTGATCAGCCCCAGCATTTT. Amino acids: CASSMMPLIDQPQHF.

The table lists this clonotype with many counts. V and J are TRBV7-9 and TRBJ1-1; D uncertain. This CDR3 has 15 amino acids. The germline V gene has CDR1 SEHNR and CDR2 FQNEAQ (reference sequence). V was pared by 3 bases and J by 5 bases, with 16 bases between. The CDR3 DNA sequence: TGTGCCAGCAGCTTCAGTCGATCCGCGGAGACTGAAGCTTTCTTT. This sequence encodes CASSFSRSAETEAFF.

This clonotype was picked up a small number of times. The CDR3 loop reads CASSQGPDLRTNEKLFF. CDR3 nucleotides: TGCGCCAGCAGCCAAGGTCCCGACCTGAGGACTAATGAAAAACTGTTTTTT. This chain connects TRBV4-1 to TRBJ1-4; no firm D call. V gave up 1 base and J gave up 2 bases, with 14 bases separating them. This CDR3 is 17 amino acids long. Germline values: CDR1 MGHRA, CDR2 YSYEKL.

This clonotype was seen at least ten times. The chain recombines TRBV12-3 or TRBV12-4 with TRBJ1-6; TRBD1 aligns across 7 bases. The CDR3 has 15 amino acids. V lost 5 bases, J lost 10 bases, and 11 bases stayed unmatched. In DNA form, the CDR3 reads TGTGCCAGCAGTCTTACAGGGGATCTTTCGTCACCCCTCCACTTT. It yields the protein CASSLTGDLSSPLHF.

The chain links TRBV6-1 to TRBJ1-5; possible D gene TRBD1, 6 bases. V lost 8 bases, J lost 0 bases, and 14 bases lay in between. Germline assignment: CDR1 MNHNS and CDR2 SASEGT. This CDR3 spans 15 amino acids. The CDR3 protein is CASDLQGDSNQPQHF. DNA for the CDR3: TGTGCCAGCGATTTACAGGGCGATAGCAATCAGCCCCAGCATTTT.

A few counts support this clonotype. A much larger clone lies one base from this, so it may be a read error. The V call is TRBV3-1, the J call TRBJ1-1; D remains unclear. This CDR3 is built from 11 residues. The germline V and J ends were trimmed by 6 bases and 10 bases, with 12 bases remaining between them. Germline CDR1 and CDR2: LGHDT and YNNKEL (reference sequence). This chain's CDR3 is CASSLGIGAFF. In DNA form, the CDR3 reads TGTGCCAGCAGTCTGGGCATCGGAGCTTTCTTT.

The chain uses TRBV6-2 or TRBV6-3 and TRBJ1-3, with D unclear. Trimming took off 0 bases at V and 4 bases at J, with 10 bases between the two ends. In germline, CDR1 is MNHEY, CDR2 SVGEGT. This CDR3 spans 15 amino acids. CDR3 region: CASSYSPRPGNTIYF. In DNA, the CDR3 is TGTGCCAGCAGTTACTCTCCCAGACCGGGAAACACCATATATTTT.

This clonotype was detected a few times. The rearrangement links TRBV29-1 to TRBJ1-2, with 12 bases aligning to TRBD1. The germline V gene has CDR1 SQVTM and CDR2 ANQGSEA. Trimming took 2 bases from V and 7 from J; bases not matched to a gene: 5. The CDR3 has 14 amino acids. The CDR3 here is CSVEWDRGQGGYTF. In DNA, the CDR3 is TGCAGCGTTGAATGGGACAGGGGGCAAGGTGGCTACACCTTC.

This clonotype showed up many times. The genes are TRBV30 and TRBJ2-2; D gene uncertain. Trimming took off 3 bases at V and 4 bases at J, with 9 bases between the two ends. Germline V CDR1 and CDR2: GTSNPN, SVGIG (reference sequence). The CDR3 loop spans 13 amino acids. The CDR3 DNA reads TGTGCCTGGAGGGGCCTGAGCACCGGGGAGCTGTTTTTT. Protein sequence: CAWRGLSTGELFF.

The chain employs TRBV9 and TRBJ2-3, with D possibly being TRBD2 (6 bases). This CDR3 contains 15 residues. The ends were cut back, 0 bases at V and 1 base at J, with 9 bases in the middle. CDR1 is SGDLS and CDR2 is YYNGEE in the germline V gene. CDR3 region: CASSVGGGGTDTQYF. CDR3 coding DNA: TGTGCCAGCAGCGTAGGCGGCGGGGGCACAGATACGCAGTATTTT.

Many counts were recorded for this clonotype. The genes are TRBV28 and TRBJ2-1; D gene ambiguous. In germline, CDR1 is MDHEN, CDR2 SYDVKM. V dropped 1 base and J dropped 5 bases, with 9 bases sitting between them. The CDR3 has 14 residues. CDR3 nucleotides: TGTGCCAGCAGTTTATATAGTCAGGACAATGAGCAGTTCTTC. Protein sequence: CASSLYSQDNEQFF.

This clonotype occurred a few times. The chain combines TRBV4-2 with TRBJ2-4, with a tentative D call TRBD1 (5 bases). The germline V and J ends were trimmed by 3 bases and 0 bases, with 9 bases remaining between them. The CDR3 spans 15 residues. CDR1 is LGHNA and CDR2 is YNFKEQ in the germline V gene. CDR3 DNA sequence: TGTGCCAGCAGCCATTTCAGGGTAGCCAAAAACATTCAGTACTTC. Translating it yields CASSHFRVAKNIQYF.

This clonotype was observed at least ten times. This rearrangement joins TRBV28 to TRBJ2-1; tentatively, D is TRBD2 (7 bases). This CDR3 comprises 15 residues. CDR1 is MDHEN, CDR2 SYDVKM, per germline. V lost 6 bases to trimming and J lost 7 bases, with 19 bases between them. CDR3 in amino acids: CASRGGASGWNEQFF. The CDR3 region has the DNA TGTGCCAGCAGGGGGGGGGCCTCAGGGTGGAATGAGCAGTTCTTC.

Many counts were recorded for this clonotype. The chain is built from TRBV28 and TRBJ2-1; D ambiguous. Germline V gene lookup returns CDR1 MDHEN and CDR2 SYDVKM. Deletions cut 7 bases from V and 7 bases from J, with 11 bases between. The CDR3 runs 12 residues. The CDR3 bases are TGTGCCAGCACCCCCCACCGGAATGAGCAGTTCTTC. This codes for CASTPHRNEQFF. The full variable domain, with the rest looked up from reference TRBV28 and TRBJ2-1, is DVKVTQSSRYLVKRTGEKVFLECVQDMDHENMFWYRQDPGLGLRLIYFSYDVKMKEKGDIPEGYSVSREKKERFSLILESASTNQTSMYLCASTPHRNEQFFGPGTRLTVL.

Only a few counts were recorded for this clonotype. The V and J genes are TRBV9 and TRBJ1-3; D unresolved. Deletions cut 4 bases from V and 2 bases from J, with 13 bases between. This CDR3 region has 15 residues. Germline V CDR1 and CDR2: SGDLS, YYNGEE. The CDR3 DNA is TGTGCCAGCAGCCCTCAGACATTCGCTGGAAACACCATATATTTT. Encoded protein: CASSPQTFAGNTIYF.

This clonotype was counted many times. The rearrangement links TRBV11-2 to TRBJ2-3, with 10 positions matching TRBD2. Per the germline V gene, CDR1 is SGHAT and CDR2 is FQNNGV. The CDR3 spans 14 residues. The V segment lost 5 bases and the J segment 7 bases; nucleotides outside the gene matches: 6. The CDR3 DNA follows: TGTGCCAGCAGCACACTAGCGGGGCCGCATACGCAGTATTTT. It codes for CASSTLAGPHTQYF. Full variable domain (remainder filled in from reference TRBV11-2 and TRBJ2-3): EAGVAQSPRYKIIEKRQSVAFWCNPISGHATLYWYQQILGQGPKLLIQFQNNGVVDDSQLPKDRFSAERLKGVDSTLKIQPAKLEDSAVYLCASSTLAGPHTQYFGPGTRLTVL.